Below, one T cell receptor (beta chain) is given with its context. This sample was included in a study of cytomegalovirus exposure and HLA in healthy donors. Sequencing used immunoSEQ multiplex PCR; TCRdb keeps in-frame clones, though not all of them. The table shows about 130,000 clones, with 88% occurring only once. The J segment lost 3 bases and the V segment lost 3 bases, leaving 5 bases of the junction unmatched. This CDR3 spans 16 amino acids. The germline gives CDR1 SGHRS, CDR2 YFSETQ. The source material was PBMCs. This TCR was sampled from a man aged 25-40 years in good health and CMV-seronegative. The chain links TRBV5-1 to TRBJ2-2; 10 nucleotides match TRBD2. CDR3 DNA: TGCGCCAGCAGCTATCAACTAGCGGGATACACCGGGGAGCTGTTTTTT. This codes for CASSYQLAGYTGELFF.